The 20 T cell receptor beta chains below all came from one sample that was sequenced in a study of Ad26.COV2.S vaccination and SARS-CoV-2 variants. Sequencing used immunoSEQ multiplex PCR; TCRdb keeps in-frame clones, though not all of them. Here the sample spans 350,000 to 500,000 clones, 89% being singletons. Specified treatment: roughly 20 received Ad26.COV2.S at low or high dose, single or two shots; roughly five received placebo; per-sample allocation not given. The investigators took samples on day 63 after the first vaccine or placebo injection. Source: peripheral blood, taken in a trial of Ad26.COV2.S vaccine versus placebo. These receptors all come from a person between 18 and 59 years old who received the Ad26.COV2.S COVID-19 vaccine or a placebo.

This chain joins TRBV6-2 or TRBV6-3 and TRBJ1-1; the D is unclear. The V gene's germline CDR1 is MNHEY and CDR2 SVGEGT. The CDR3 totals 15 residues. Trimming pared 0 bases from V and 9 bases from J, leaving 17 bases between. The CDR3 protein is CASSYSIVKEGKAFF. The CDR3 nucleotides are TGTGCCAGCAGTTACTCGATCGTCAAGGAAGGTAAAGCTTTCTTT.

Comment on this clone: Other DNA sequences in the sample encode the same CDR3. The chain has TRBV7-2 and TRBJ2-7; 7 bases agree with TRBD2. V was pared by 2 bases and J by 2 bases, with 3 bases of the junction left unmatched. The germline CDR1 and CDR2 sequences are SGHTA and FQGNSA. The CDR3 covers 14 residues. As DNA, the CDR3 is TGTGCCAGCAGCTTACGCGGGGGTCCCTACGAGCAGTACTTC. This gives the protein CASSLRGGPYEQYF.

The chain combines TRBV11-2 with TRBJ1-1; TRBD1 might be the D (5 bases). The CDR3 extends over 15 amino acids. The V gene lost 5 bases and the J gene lost 4 bases, with 17 bases spanning the gap. Germline V gene sequence: CDR1 SGHAT, CDR2 FQNNGV. The CDR3 nucleotides are TGTGCCAGCAGCCGGACCGGGACGGTGTTCACTGAAGCTTTCTTT. Protein sequence: CASSRTGTVFTEAFF.

The V call is TRBV6-2 or TRBV6-3, the J call TRBJ2-1; no clear D gene. Germline-derived CDR1 and CDR2 are MNHEY and SVGEGT. The V gene lost 5 bases and the J gene lost 1 base, with 12 bases spanning the gap. The CDR3 contains 15 residues. CDR3 amino acids: CASSPSVPSYNEQFF. The CDR3 nucleotides read TGTGCCAGCAGTCCGTCGGTACCTTCCTACAATGAGCAGTTCTTC.

The V and J genes are TRBV5-1 and TRBJ2-5, with TRBD2 matching 10 bases. V lost 2 bases to trimming and J lost 1 base; unmatched junction nucleotides: 5. This CDR3 region has 16 residues. Germline V gene lookup returns CDR1 SGHRS and CDR2 YFSETQ. Here the CDR3 reads CASSFGTSERQETQYF. CDR3 bases: TGCGCCAGCAGCTTCGGGACTAGCGAACGCCAAGAGACCCAGTACTTC.

The V and J genes are TRBV19 and TRBJ2-5; 7 bases are shared with TRBD1. Germline lookup yields CDR1 LNHDA and CDR2 SQIVND (reference sequence). The CDR3 is made up of 14 amino acids. V shed 6 bases and J 5 bases; nucleotides not matched to a gene: 9. The CDR3 loop is CASSTTGAMETQYF. For the CDR3, the DNA is TGTGCCAGTAGCACCACAGGGGCCATGGAGACCCAGTACTTC.

This sequence joins TRBV18 and TRBJ1-1; 8 bases are shared with TRBD1. The CDR3 spans 14 residues. CDR1 is KGHSH, CDR2 LQKENI, per germline. V shed 5 bases and J 3 bases; nucleotides not matched to a gene: 5. Here the CDR3 reads CASSKGQGYTEAFF. The CDR3 DNA sequence: TGTGCCAGCTCAAAAGGACAGGGCTACACTGAAGCTTTCTTT.

The chain uses TRBV2 and TRBJ2-5, with D uncertain. V dropped 5 bases and J dropped 5 bases, with 12 bases sitting between them. This CDR3 has 13 amino acids. CDR1 is SNHLY, CDR2 FYNNEI, per germline. CDR3 in DNA: TGTGCCAGCAGTCTACCGGTCCGGGAGACCCAGTACTTC. This sequence encodes CASSLPVRETQYF.

The gene calls are TRBV6-1 and TRBJ1-4; no definite D call. This CDR3 has 18 residues. The germline gives CDR1 MNHNS, CDR2 SASEGT. With 1 base removed from V and 7 bases from J, the gap between germline ends came to 22 bases. The CDR3 loop is CASSEEQGRRPVGEKLFF. DNA for the CDR3: TGTGCCAGCAGTGAAGAGCAAGGAAGGAGGCCCGTGGGTGAAAAACTGTTTTTT.

The J gene is TRBJ1-6, the V gene TRBV28; D is uncertain. There are 14 residues in the CDR3. The germline V gene has CDR1 MDHEN and CDR2 SYDVKM. Trimming removed 4 bases at V and 6 bases at J, with 10 bases between. CDR3 in amino acids: CASSSFSGNSPLHF. CDR3 nucleotides: TGTGCCAGCAGTTCCTTTTCGGGTAATTCACCCCTCCACTTT. Supplemented by reference TRBV28 and TRBJ1-6, the full variable domain reads DVKVTQSSRYLVKRTGEKVFLECVQDMDHENMFWYRQDPGLGLRLIYFSYDVKMKEKGDIPEGYSVSREKKERFSLILESASTNQTSMYLCASSSFSGNSPLHFGNGTRLTVT.

This clone was seen a few times. The gene calls are TRBV11-3 and TRBJ2-7; tentative D call: TRBD2 (6 bases). Trimming left V 5 bases short and J 4 bases short, with 12 bases between. The CDR3 is made up of 13 amino acids. Germline V gene sequence: CDR1 SGHNT, CDR2 YENEEA. In DNA form, the CDR3 reads TGTGCCAGCAGCACGGGGGTCGGATACGAGCAGTACGTC. It encodes CASSTGVGYEQYV.

This chain connects TRBV15 to TRBJ2-7; the D gene is possibly TRBD2 (6 bases). V was trimmed by 3 bases and J by 0 bases, leaving 12 bases between them. Germline V CDR1 and CDR2: LNHNV, YYDKDF (reference sequence). This CDR3 is built from 15 residues. In nucleotides, the CDR3 is TGTGCCACCAGCAGTTATCGGGGGAGCTCCTACGAGCAGTACTTC. Protein product: CATSSYRGSSYEQYF.

The V and J genes are TRBV18 and TRBJ2-5; 10 nucleotides agree with TRBD1. CDR3 length: 15 residues. Germline CDR1 is KGHSH and CDR2 is LQKENI. J lost 3 bases, V lost 0 bases, and 1 base had no gene match. CDR3 bases: TGTGCCAGCTCACCACCTGGGACAGGGGAAGAGACCCAGTACTTC. Residues: CASSPPGTGEETQYF.

V and J are TRBV5-5 and TRBJ1-2; no clear D. Trimming removed 2 bases from V and 12 bases from J, with 11 bases in between. Germline assignment: CDR1 SGHKS and CDR2 YYEKEE (reference sequence). CDR3 size: 11 residues. CDR3 nucleotides: TGTGCCAGCAGCTTTTCAGTCAAGAACACCTTC. Translation gives CASSFSVKNTF.

The chain joins TRBV28 to TRBJ2-7; the D is unclear. The CDR3 length is 13 residues. Between the trimmed V and J ends, which lost 5 bases and 3 bases, there was a span of 11 bases. Germline CDR1 and CDR2: MDHEN and SYDVKM. Written as DNA, the CDR3 is TGTGCCAGCAGTCCGCCGGGCTACTACGAGCAGTACGTC. It yields the protein CASSPPGYYEQYV.

The chain carries TRBV10-3 and TRBJ1-1, with 7 bases fitting TRBD1. V trimming: 9 bases; J trimming: 4 bases; junction bases outside the gene matches: 11. Per the germline V gene, CDR1 is ENHRY and CDR2 is SYGVKD. The CDR3 spans 14 residues. The CDR3 DNA reads as TGTGCCATAAACAGGGGAGAGAGGAGCACTGAAGCTTTCTTT. Protein product: CAINRGERSTEAFF.

The sample holds one count of this clone. This sample includes further DNA sequences coding for the same CDR3. V and J are TRBV7-2 and TRBJ2-5; 8 bases are shared with TRBD1. Losses at the gene ends were 0 bases for V and 5 bases for J; bases not matched to a gene: 2. The V gene's germline CDR1 is SGHTA and CDR2 FQGNSA. The CDR3 loop spans 14 amino acids. The chain's CDR3 is CASSLARGRETQYF. The CDR3 DNA follows: TGTGCCAGCAGCTTAGCCAGGGGGCGTGAGACCCAGTACTTC. The entire variable domain, with the rest obtained from reference TRBV7-2 and TRBJ2-5, is as follows: GAGVSQSPSNKVTEKGKDVELRCDPISGHTALYWYRQSLGQGLEFLIYFQGNSAPDKSGLPSDRFSAERTGGSVSTLTIQRTQQEDSAVYLCASSLARGRETQYFGPGTRLLVL.

The chain couples TRBV18 to TRBJ2-1, with D tentatively TRBD2 (7 bases). This CDR3 is built from 15 residues. The germline V and J ends were trimmed by 2 bases and 6 bases, with 14 bases remaining between them. Looked up from germline, CDR1 is KGHSH and CDR2 is LQKENI. The CDR3 is CASSPMRGPANEQFF. The CDR3 DNA sequence: TGTGCCAGCTCACCAATGCGGGGGCCAGCCAATGAGCAGTTCTTC.

V usage is TRBV27 and J usage is TRBJ2-1; 8 bases fit TRBD2. Germline V lookup: CDR1 MNHEY, CDR2 SMNVEV (reference sequence). V shed 3 bases, J shed 4 bases, and the junction held 2 bases outside the gene matches. CDR3 size: 14 residues. The CDR3 protein is CASSFGGGYNEQFF. The CDR3, as DNA: TGTGCCAGCAGTTTCGGGGGGGGGTACAATGAGCAGTTCTTC.

V is TRBV27 and J is TRBJ1-2; possibly TRBD1 for D (6 bases). Looked up from germline, CDR1 is MNHEY and CDR2 is SMNVEV (reference sequence). This CDR3 is built from 14 residues. Trimming removed 1 base at V and 8 bases at J, with 14 bases between. The CDR3 loop is CASSLLRGKGGYTF. The CDR3 DNA reads TGTGCCAGCAGTTTATTGAGGGGGAAAGGGGGCTACACCTTC.